This T cell receptor (beta chain) emerged from a study of tumor and adjacent non-tumor tissue in lung cancer (dated 2018 in TCRdb). A note on the overall study: The cohort included around twelve adenocarcinoma, a couple of squamous cell carcinoma and 1 small cell lung cancer patients. Ages among the roughly 15 patients ranged from about 31 to 80 years, there were approximately 10 men and 5 women, and disease was at TNM stage I to III. Sequencing generated a total of 125,075,908 productive TCRbeta reads, averaging roughly 4.4 million reads per sample. Bulk TCRbeta repertoires were compared between lung tumor tissue and matched distant non-tumor lung tissue obtained from around 16 lung cancer patients. For each patient, one tumor sample and one normal lung sample were taken, giving around 30 paired specimens that underwent TCRbeta CDR3 sequencing.

RNA was isolated from bulk unsorted tissue, and RNA quality was assessed with a NanoDrop ND-1000 and an Agilent 2100. All donors had newly diagnosed lung cancer, had not received prior chemotherapy, and were admitted for thoracic surgery in China between August and November 2014. The study excluded patients who had received radiotherapy or chemotherapy before or who had another cancer at the same time. Surgical tissue pieces of about 1-2.2 cm3 were preserved in RNAlater solution and stored at -80 °C until use. The library was made by multiplex PCR. The data were produced on an Illumina HiSeq 2500. TCRbeta libraries were constructed through three rounds of nested PCR with primers (Table S4) according to protocols adapted from ARM-PCR. Before sequencing, PCR products in the 200-500 bp range were cut out of the gel and cleaned up using the QIAquick gel extraction kit. Concerning the study's data processing: Reads were cleaned with Trimmomatic, merged with FLASH into complete CDR3 sequences, and assigned to V(D)J germline segments with MiTCR. VDJtools was used to compute clonal diversity as the inverse Simpson's index. In-frame sequences lacking a premature stop codon were counted as productive reads. Starting from the raw public reads, TCRdb applied fastp trimming at Q25, assembled clones with MiXCR and retained in-frame beta chains. Rows merge per CDR3 protein into single entries with the most common DNA and genes. These V and J calls are TCRdb output, not the study's own analysis. Recorded for this sample are 120,000 or so distinct CDR3 sequences; 66% of them occurred a single time. The ten largest clones add up to roughly 13% of the sample.

Overall study outcomes, separate from this receptor: Peripheral blood was not sequenced, so blood TCRbeta repertoires in these lung cancer patients were not examined. TCR diversity (inverse Simpson) was significantly higher in tumor than in normal lung tissue (roughly 430 vs 170, P = 0.0075, Mann-Whitney U test). The sequencing platform is not named in the methods, and unique molecular identifiers are not mentioned. The cohort had only about 16 patients, and the authors noted that larger samples and more detailed clinical data are needed. A significantly larger cumulative share of the repertoire was made up by the top 100 clones in normal lung than in tumor tissue. TCR diversity was significantly higher in younger patients, and higher tumor TCR diversity was associated with shorter overall and disease-free survival.

CDR1 SGHAT and CDR2 FQNNGV are derived from the germline V gene. V gives up 8 bases and J gives up 5 bases, and the segment between their germline ends measures 13 bases. Including the terminal cysteine and phenylalanine, the CDR3 comprises 14 residues. Of the read, only the CDR3 DNA is kept; its 42 bases are in frame from base 1. This clonotype occurred once. Its antigen remains unidentified. Within one base of it there is no much larger clone, and no base qualities were kept. One read alone provides weak support. Sequenced sample: lung tumor tissue. The chain was built from TRBV11-2 and TRBJ1-6; the D gene is unclear. This TCR was sampled from a man younger than 40 with non-small cell lung cancer. The nucleotide sequence reads as follows: TGTGCCAGCGGTCATTTAACGAATAATTCACCCCTCCACTTT. Its product reads: CASGHLTNNSPLHF.